Shown below are 19 T cell receptor beta chains from a single sample sequenced in a study of early T cells in non-severe SARS-CoV-2 infection. TCRdb re-derived calls from the 5' RACE reads in MiXCR, one entry per CDR3 protein. The sample has about 77,000 distinct CDR3 sequences, roughly 16% seen once. The sample consisted of whole blood. All receptors derive from an adult who was a healthcare worker with PCR-confirmed SARS-CoV-2 infection or an uninfected control (not recorded which).

The chain couples TRBV7-3 to TRBJ1-2; D may be TRBD1 (5 bases). Trimming shortened V by 5 bases and J by 7 bases, and 20 bases separated the two germline ends. The CDR3 sequence is 15 residues long. The germline gives CDR1 SGHTA, CDR2 FQGTGA. CDR3 bases: TGTGCCAGCAGCCCCGGGTCGAGGGGCTCAGGTGGCTACACCTTC. Protein: CASSPGSRGSGGYTF.

The chain couples TRBV10-3 to TRBJ2-7; unclear D gene. V lost 0 bases to trimming and J lost 4 bases, with 10 bases between them. Germline V lookup: CDR1 ENHRY, CDR2 SYGVKD. The CDR3 runs to 14 residues. CDR3 residues: CAISESKALYEQYF. The CDR3 nucleotides read TGTGCCATCAGTGAGTCGAAGGCCCTATACGAGCAGTACTTC.

V usage is TRBV2 and J usage is TRBJ2-7; 9 bases map to TRBD2. With 8 bases clipped from V and 0 bases from J, the junction kept 8 bases outside the gene matches. CDR1 is SNHLY, CDR2 FYNNEI, per germline. The CDR3 contains 15 residues. The CDR3 sequence is CASGGGRAVSYEQYF. As DNA, the CDR3 is TGTGCCAGCGGCGGCGGGAGGGCGGTCTCCTACGAGCAGTACTTC.

V usage is TRBV30 and J usage is TRBJ2-5, with D perhaps matching TRBD1 or TRBD2 (5 bases each). This CDR3 has 14 residues. Per the germline V gene, CDR1 is GTSNPN and CDR2 is SVGIG (reference sequence). V lost 3 bases to trimming and J lost 0 bases, with 11 bases between them. CDR3 residues: CAWRGRRNQETQYF. The CDR3 coding sequence is TGTGCCTGGAGGGGACGACGGAACCAAGAGACCCAGTACTTC.

This chain's CDR3 is CASNGDSYEQYF. CDR3 in DNA: TGTGCCAGCAATGGGGACTCCTACGAGCAGTACTTC. J is TRBJ2-7 and V is TRBV28; D gene ambiguous. V was pared by 7 bases and J by 0 bases, with 7 bases between. The CDR3 totals 12 residues. The germline V gene encodes CDR1 MDHEN and CDR2 SYDVKM.

On this clonotype itself: Since a much larger clone is just one base distant, this may be a read error. The chain joins TRBV14 to TRBJ1-1, with unresolved D. The CDR3 sequence is 14 residues long. Germline CDR1 is SGHDN and CDR2 is FVKESK. CDR3 amino acids: CDSSQVVGNTEAFF. The DNA for the CDR3 is TGTGACAGCAGCCAAGTAGTAGGAAACACTGAAGCTTTCTTT.

This clonotype came up many times. CDR3 in DNA: TGTGCCAGCAGCTCGCGGCCCCCGACCGGGGCGGCAGAGAACACCGGGGAGCTGTTTTTT. Translation gives CASSSRPPTGAAENTGELFF. The V and J genes are TRBV7-8 and TRBJ2-2; D may match TRBD1 or TRBD2 (5 bases each). Germline CDR1 SGHVS, CDR2 FQNEAQ. The CDR3 length is 20 residues. Trimming removed 4 bases at V and 1 base at J, with 25 bases between.

V gene TRBV7-4 combines with J gene TRBJ2-3; no reliable D call. The V end was cut by 8 bases, the J end by 3 bases, with 15 bases between. Germline V gene lookup returns CDR1 SGHVT and CDR2 SQSDAQ. This CDR3 has 14 residues. The CDR3 loop reads CASGSGQATDTQYF. The CDR3 nucleotides are TGTGCCAGCGGAAGTGGGCAGGCGACAGATACGCAGTATTTT.

At least ten counts were recorded for this clonotype. V and J are TRBV11-2 and TRBJ2-1; the D gene could be TRBD1 or TRBD2 (6 bases each). Germline V gene lookup returns CDR1 SGHAT and CDR2 FQNNGV. CDR3 size: 15 residues. Trimming took 5 bases from V and 0 from J, leaving 11 bases between them. The CDR3 bases are TGTGCCAGCAGCCTCGGGGGCGTCTCCTACAATGAGCAGTTCTTC. Translation: CASSLGGVSYNEQFF.

This sequence joins TRBV24-1 and TRBJ1-4; no definite D call. CDR3 size: 11 residues. Trimming cost V 10 bases and J 6 bases, with 8 bases left between them. Germline CDR1 KGHDR, CDR2 SFDVKD. The CDR3 bases are TGTGCCACTGGCCACGATGAAAAACTGTTTTTT. Translation gives CATGHDEKLFF.

DNA for the CDR3: TGTGCCTCTAGCGGGGGGAACTATGAGCAGTTCTTC. Its protein product is CASSGGNYEQFF. This sequence joins TRBV30 and TRBJ2-1; 11 bases line up with TRBD2. CDR3 length: 12 residues. The germline CDR1 and CDR2 sequences are GTSNPN and SVGIG (reference sequence). The J segment lost 8 bases and the V segment lost 7 bases, leaving 4 bases of the junction unmatched.

J is TRBJ2-1 and V is TRBV20-1; tentatively, D is TRBD1 (6 bases). Germline CDR1 reads DFQATT; CDR2 reads SNEGSKA (reference sequence). There are 16 residues in the CDR3. V was clipped by 5 bases and J by 0 bases, with 17 bases between them. CDR3 coding DNA: TGCAGTGCTCTAGGACAGCCTGGTACCTCCTACAATGAGCAGTTCTTC. Protein: CSALGQPGTSYNEQFF.

The chain has TRBV13 and TRBJ2-3; D remains ambiguous. Germline assignment: CDR1 PRHDT and CDR2 FYEKMQ (reference sequence). The V gene lost 5 bases and the J gene lost 1 base, with 10 bases spanning the gap. The CDR3 extends over 14 amino acids. The CDR3 loop is CASSRVGRTDTQYF. The CDR3 nucleotides are TGTGCCAGCAGCAGGGTCGGGCGCACAGATACGCAGTATTTT. Based on the CDR3 plus reference TRBV13 and TRBJ2-3, the full variable domain is AAGVIQSPRHLIKEKRETATLKCYPIPRHDTVYWYQQGPGQDPQFLISFYEKMQSDKGSIPDRFSAQQFSDYHSELNMSSLELGDSALYFCASSRVGRTDTQYFGPGTRLTVL.

This chain connects TRBV25-1 to TRBJ2-4; TRBD2 matches at 7 bases. Germline loops: CDR1 MGHDK, CDR2 SYGVNS. This CDR3 has 16 residues. J was trimmed by 0 bases and V by 8 bases; bases with no gene match: 10. DNA of the CDR3: TGTGCCAGCCCCCCCGAGGTAGCGGGAGCCAAAAACATTCAGTACTTC. This codes for CASPPEVAGAKNIQYF.

Points on this clonotype: This sequence may be a read error, since a much larger clone differs from it by one base. The rearrangement links TRBV24-1 to TRBJ2-1, with 12 positions matching TRBD2. Germline assignment: CDR1 KGHDR and CDR2 SFDVKD. Trimming took 5 bases from V and 8 from J; bases not matched to a gene: 12. The CDR3 sequence is 17 residues long. The CDR3 DNA reads TGTGCCACCAGTGCCTCAAACACGACTAGCGGGAGATATGAGCAGTTCTTC. It encodes CATSASNTTSGRYEQFF.

This sequence joins TRBV27 and TRBJ2-1; D possibly corresponds to TRBD2 (6 bases). Per germline, CDR1 MNHEY and CDR2 SMNVEV (reference sequence). This CDR3 is 13 amino acids long. V was trimmed by 10 bases and J by 1 base, leaving 11 bases between them. CDR3 sequence reads: CANSDYSYNEQFF. The CDR3 nucleotides read TGTGCCAACTCGGACTATTCCTACAATGAGCAGTTCTTC.

This clonotype was picked up a small number of times. The V gene is TRBV6-5, the J gene TRBJ2-1; D gene unclear. The CDR3 covers 15 residues. CDR1 and CDR2 (germline): MNHEY, SVGAGI. V lost 6 bases and J lost 8, with 20 bases in between. The CDR3: CASSASVVLAHEQFF. The CDR3 DNA reads TGTGCCAGCAGCGCCAGCGTGGTGCTGGCTCATGAGCAGTTCTTC.

CDR3 in amino acids: CASSLGLARNEQFF. In DNA form, the CDR3 reads TGTGCCAGCAGCTTGGGTCTAGCGAGAAATGAGCAGTTCTTC. The gene calls are TRBV11-3 and TRBJ2-1, with a tentative D call TRBD2 (6 bases). V was shortened by 3 bases and J by 7 bases, with 13 bases between the two germline ends. CDR1 is SGHNT, CDR2 YENEEA, per germline. CDR3 length equals 14 residues.

The table lists this clonotype with a few counts. V usage is TRBV27 and J usage is TRBJ1-5; D might be TRBD1 (5 bases). V was trimmed by 2 bases and J by 0 bases, leaving 8 bases between them. CDR1 and CDR2 from the germline V gene are MNHEY and SMNVEV (reference sequence). This CDR3 has 15 residues. CDR3 DNA: TGTGCCAGCAGTTTAGAAGGACATAGCAATCAGCCCCAGCATTTT. This translates into CASSLEGHSNQPQHF.